Below are 9 T cell receptor beta chains sequenced from a single sample in a study of blood T cell repertoires in COVID-19 (dated by TCRdb to the early 2020s). Libraries were made using the immunoSEQ multiplex PCR assay. The source is immuneACCESS, and TCRdb retained only in-frame sequences with V and J called. Part of the clones is not carried over; for the studies checked, unresolved V genes explain less than half of this, and the remainder is unexplained. The table for this sample lists roughly 280,000 clones; 88% of them were counted only once. In total, the top ten clones hold 2.5% to 3.5% of the sample. Sequencing was carried out using PBMCs or T cells enriched from blood (not recorded which). These receptors were obtained from a woman in her forties or fifties who had recovered from COVID-19.

The V and J genes are TRBV28 and TRBJ1-2; tentatively, D is TRBD1 (5 bases). There are 14 residues in the CDR3. Deletions cut 5 bases from V and 8 bases from J, with 18 bases between. Germline CDR1 reads MDHEN; CDR2 reads SYDVKM. The CDR3 reads CASSPTKREGGYTF. The CDR3 coding sequence is TGTGCCAGCAGTCCGACTAAAAGGGAGGGGGGCTACACCTTC.

The rearrangement links TRBV5-1 to TRBJ1-2; 7 bases line up with TRBD1. Trimming removed 4 bases from V and 3 bases from J; junction bases left unmatched: 3. Germline loops: CDR1 SGHRS, CDR2 YFSETQ. The CDR3 is 13 residues long. This CDR3 reads CASSPQGDYGYTF. CDR3 coding DNA: TGCGCCAGCAGCCCCCAGGGGGACTATGGCTACACCTTC.

CDR3 in DNA: TGTGCCAGCAGCCAAGATCGCCAGAACAATGAGCAGTTCTTC. Amino acid sequence: CASSQDRQNNEQFF. This sequence joins TRBV14 and TRBJ2-1; D is undetermined. Germline-derived CDR1 and CDR2 are SGHDN and FVKESK. This CDR3 has 14 amino acids. V gave up 0 bases and J gave up 5 bases, with 8 bases separating them. The variable domain in full, with the rest retrieved from reference TRBV14 and TRBJ2-1, is EAGVTQFPSHSVIEKGQTVTLRCDPISGHDNLYWYRRVMGKEIKFLLHFVKESKQDESGMPNNRFLAERTGGTYSTLKVQPAELEDSGVYFCASSQDRQNNEQFFGPGTRLTVL.

V and J are TRBV4-1 and TRBJ2-2, with 7 bases fitting TRBD1. Trimming cost V 6 bases and J 3 bases; bases outside gene matches: 7. CDR3 length: 15 residues. Per germline, CDR1 MGHRA and CDR2 YSYEKL. The CDR3 coding sequence is TGCGCCAGCAGACCGGACAGGCGGGACACCGGGGAGCTGTTTTTT. Encoded protein: CASRPDRRDTGELFF.

The chain uses TRBV4-3 and TRBJ1-1; 7 nucleotides agree with TRBD1. Germline V gives CDR1 LGHNA, CDR2 YSLEER. The CDR3 consists of 18 residues. With 1 base clipped from V and 0 bases from J, the junction kept 11 bases outside the gene matches. The CDR3 coding sequence is TGCGCCAGCAGCCAAGGCCCCGGGACAGTGACCATGAACACTGAAGCTTTCTTT. This translates into CASSQGPGTVTMNTEAFF.

The gene calls are TRBV5-4 and TRBJ2-5, with 10 bases that match TRBD1. CDR1 and CDR2 from the germline V gene are SGHNT and YYREEE (reference sequence). CDR3 size: 16 residues. Germline trimming cut 4 bases from V and 1 base from J; bases unmatched to any gene: 7. The CDR3 region is CASSTWDRGRQETQYF. Written as DNA, the CDR3 is TGTGCCAGCAGCACCTGGGACAGGGGACGCCAAGAGACCCAGTACTTC. The variable domain in full, completed from reference TRBV5-4 and TRBJ2-5, reads ETGVTQSPTHLIKTRGQQVTLRCSSQSGHNTVSWYQQALGQGPQFIFQYYREEENGRGNFPPRFSGLQFPNYSSELNVNALELDDSALYLCASSTWDRGRQETQYFGPGTRLLVL.

The chain is built from TRBV11-1 and TRBJ2-5; TRBD1 matches 8 bases. V dropped 5 bases and J dropped 4; count of bases not matched to a gene: 9. The CDR3 loop spans 15 amino acids. Germline V gives CDR1 SGHAT, CDR2 FQDESV (reference sequence). The CDR3 region is CASSGRTGRGETQYF. The CDR3 DNA reads as TGTGCCAGCAGCGGGAGGACAGGGCGGGGAGAGACCCAGTACTTC.

This rearrangement joins TRBV18 to TRBJ2-5, with 9 bases lining up with TRBD2. This CDR3 is 15 amino acids long. The germline V gene has CDR1 KGHSH and CDR2 LQKENI. The junction had 9 bases not matched to a gene; V was cut back by 5 bases and J by 5 bases. The CDR3 nucleotides are TGTGCCAGCTCATCAGACGCGGGAGGGCAGGAGACCCAGTACTTC. It codes for CASSSDAGGQETQYF. The whole variable domain, filled in from reference TRBV18 and TRBJ2-5, reads NAGVMQNPRHLVRRRGQEARLRCSPMKGHSHVYWYRQLPEEGLKFMVYLQKENIIDESGMPKERFSAEFPKEGPSILRIQQVVRGDSAAYFCASSSDAGGQETQYFGPGTRLLVL.

The chain couples TRBV28 to TRBJ2-2, with TRBD2 matching 10 bases. CDR3 length equals 17 residues. The germline CDR1 and CDR2 sequences are MDHEN and SYDVKM. V lost 6 bases, J lost 0 bases, and 7 bases stayed unmatched. The CDR3: CASSAVLAGANTGELFF. The CDR3 region has the DNA TGTGCCAGCAGCGCGGTGCTAGCGGGAGCGAACACCGGGGAGCTGTTTTTT.